This section outlines one TCR beta chain sequence together with its context. CDR3 length equals 14 residues. Trimming at V came to 5 bases and at J to 9 bases, leaving 6 bases not matched to a gene. CDR1 and CDR2 from the germline V gene are SGHTA and FQGNSA. This entry comes from a study of T cells after yellow fever vaccination. One entry per CDR3 protein results from TCRdb running MiXCR on the 5' RACE reads. This sample yields some 48,000 distinct CDR3 sequences, of which more than 6% are seen a single time; less than 11% belongs to the top ten. The starting material was PBMCs, either bulk or a sorted T-cell subset (CD4+, CD8+, memory, or dextramer-sorted; not recorded which), obtained 45 days after the yellow fever booster vaccination. The rearrangement links TRBV7-2 to TRBJ2-1, with 11 nucleotides matching TRBD2. The TCR sequence derives from a man aged 30 to 39 who received the YFV17D yellow fever vaccine. CDR3 residues: CASSLVAGGAEQFF. CDR3 sequence (DNA): TGTGCCAGCAGCCTTGTAGCGGGAGGGGCTGAGCAGTTCTTC.